This record covers a single TCR beta chain. TCRdb re-called the 5' RACE reads; every CDR3 protein appears as one record, without DNA. The clone table shows more than 300,000 distinct CDR3 sequences, with the ten largest holding 2.5% to 3%. The sample belongs to a study of monozygotic twins with inflammatory bowel disease. The CDR3 is made up of 14 amino acids. In germline, CDR1 is SGHAT, CDR2 FQNNGV. The receptor was derived from a human donor with ulcerative colitis or Crohn's disease, or a healthy co-twin of an affected twin (not recorded which). The sample consisted of blood. The J gene is TRBJ1-4, the V gene TRBV11-2. CDR3 loop: CASSLTQPNEKLFF.